Listed here is a single T cell receptor (beta chain). Libraries were prepared by immunoSEQ multiplex PCR; TCRdb keeps only in-frame clonotypes and omits some of them. In the table there are around 250,000 clones, around 83% of which are singletons. Germline CDR1 SGDLS, CDR2 YYNGEE. Between the trimmed V and J ends, which lost 0 bases and 1 base, there was a span of 11 bases. The CDR3 runs to 15 residues. This sample was taken from a study of blood T cell repertoires in COVID-19. As for the study in general: Samples of COVID-19 (acute and convalescent) were obtained from the United States, Italy and Spain. The cDNA or gDNA used as material had been derived from T cells, B-cell-depleted T cells, or PBMCs.

The sequenced sample was peripheral blood. V and J are TRBV9 and TRBJ2-7; D is unresolved. This TCR was recovered from a man aged 30 to 39 who had recovered from COVID-19. The CDR3, as DNA: TGTGCCAGCAGCGTAGGGTCAGGCCCATCCTACGAGCAGTACTTC. It yields the protein CASSVGSGPSYEQYF.